This T cell receptor (beta chain) was profiled in a study of blood T cell repertoires in COVID-19. Study as a whole: PBMCs, B-cell-depleted T cells, or T cells provided the cDNA or gDNA that made up the material.

Here immunoSEQ multiplex PCR was the method, and the copy in TCRdb shows in-frame clones only, minus some. The sample lists some 260,000 clones, roughly 88% occurring once. CDR1 and CDR2 from the germline V gene are LNHDA and SQIVND (reference sequence). The CDR3 is 17 residues long. Deletions cut 7 bases from V and 5 bases from J, with 21 bases between. Source material: peripheral blood. This TCR came from a woman aged 70-85 years with COVID-19, enrolled during active disease. This chain joins TRBV19 and TRBJ1-6, with D maybe TRBD1 (5 bases). CDR3 amino acids: CASNIGGPTSHNSPLHF. In DNA, the CDR3 is TGTGCCAGTAACATCGGGGGACCAACGTCTCATAATTCACCCCTCCACTTT.